This T cell receptor (beta chain) was observed in a study of blood T cell repertoires in COVID-19. Study background: Whether acute or convalescent, the COVID-19 samples came from the United States, Italy and Spain. PBMCs, B-cell-depleted T cells, or T cells provided the cDNA or gDNA that made up the material.

Original methodology: How many nucleated cells were present was estimated from reference gene primer amplification. Here immunoSEQ multiplex PCR was the method, and the copy in TCRdb shows in-frame clones only, minus some. V, J and clone size are taken as reported in that table, and D and trimming were inferred from the DNA itself. The data contain tens of thousands of clones, around 90% of them singletons. The source of this sequence is a human donor in a cohort sampled during active COVID-19. The sequenced sample consisted of peripheral blood.

The CDR3 DNA reads TGTGCCACCAGTGGAACAGGGTGGGACACTGAAGCTTTCTTT. This encodes CATSGTGWDTEAFF. The chain recombines TRBV15 with TRBJ1-1, with D possibly matching TRBD1 (6 bases). This CDR3 contains 14 residues. Between the trimmed V and J ends, which lost 6 bases and 3 bases, there was a span of 14 bases. The germline V gene has CDR1 LNHNV and CDR2 YYDKDF (reference sequence).